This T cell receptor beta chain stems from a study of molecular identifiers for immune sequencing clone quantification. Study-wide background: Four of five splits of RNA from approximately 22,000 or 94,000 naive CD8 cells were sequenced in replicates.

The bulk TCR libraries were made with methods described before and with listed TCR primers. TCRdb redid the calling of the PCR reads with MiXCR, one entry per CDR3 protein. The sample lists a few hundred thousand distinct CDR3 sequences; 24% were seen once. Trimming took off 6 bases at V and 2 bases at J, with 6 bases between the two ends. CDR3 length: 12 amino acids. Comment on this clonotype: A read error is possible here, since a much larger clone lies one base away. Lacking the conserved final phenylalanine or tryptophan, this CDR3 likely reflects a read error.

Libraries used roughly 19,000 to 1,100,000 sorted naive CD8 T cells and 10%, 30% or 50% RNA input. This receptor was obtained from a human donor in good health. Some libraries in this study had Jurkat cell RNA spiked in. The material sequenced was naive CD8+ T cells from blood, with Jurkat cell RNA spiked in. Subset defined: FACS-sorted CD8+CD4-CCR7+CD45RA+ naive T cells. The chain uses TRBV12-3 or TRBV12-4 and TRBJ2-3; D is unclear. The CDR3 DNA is TGTGCCAGCAGATGGGACACAGATACGCAGTATTTA. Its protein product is CASRWDTDTQYL.